This is a list of T cell receptor beta chains from one sample in a study of blood T cell repertoires in COVID-19. Profiling relied on immunoSEQ multiplex PCR, and the TCRdb table lists in-frame clones only, not all of them. In the table there are over 400,000 clones, 70% to 90% of which are singletons. Material: peripheral blood. The receptors stem from a woman aged 45-65 years with COVID-19, enrolled during active disease. CDR3s include the opening cysteine and the closing phenylalanine or tryptophan. D genes are given only for firm matches. Size is omitted from some rows. Given values are once, few, many or a class for expanded clones.

clone size: once
V gene: TRBV12-3/TRBV12-4
D gene: NA
J gene: TRBJ2-7
CDR3 protein: CASSQQGYEQYF
CDR3 DNA: TGTGCCAGCAGCCAGCAGGGCTACGAGCAGTACTTC

clone size: NA
V gene: TRBV27
D gene: NA
J gene: TRBJ2-3
CDR3 protein: CASMGGWGDTQYF
CDR3 DNA: TGTGCCAGCATGGGGGGATGGGGAGATACGCAGTATTTT

clone size: NA
V gene: TRBV7-7
D gene: TRBD1
J gene: TRBJ2-2
CDR3 protein: CASSLGGTGTGELFF
CDR3 DNA: TGTGCCAGCAGCTTAGGTGGGACAGGAACCGGGGAGCTGTTTTTT

clone size: NA
V gene: TRBV6-2/TRBV6-3
D gene: NA
J gene: TRBJ2-7
CDR3 protein: CASSRGVGYEQYF
CDR3 DNA: TGTGCCAGCAGTCGGGGAGTCGGGTACGAGCAGTACTTC

clone size: NA
V gene: TRBV15
D gene: TRBD2
J gene: TRBJ2-7
CDR3 protein: CATSRERYGSGAAGYEQYF
CDR3 DNA: TGTGCCACCAGCAGAGAAAGGTACGGTAGCGGGGCCGCTGGGTACGAGCAGTACTTC

clone size: NA
V gene: TRBV5-1
D gene: NA
J gene: TRBJ1-5
CDR3 protein: CASSLKQDNQPQHF
CDR3 DNA: TGCGCCAGCAGCTTGAAACAAGACAATCAGCCCCAGCATTTT

clone size: NA
V gene: TRBV30
D gene: NA
J gene: TRBJ1-1
CDR3 protein: CAWGRAVTEAFF
CDR3 DNA: TGTGCCTGGGGCAGGGCGGTCACTGAAGCTTTCTTT

clone size: NA
V gene: TRBV28
D gene: NA
J gene: TRBJ2-3
CDR3 protein: CASHTPGVQDTQYF
CDR3 DNA: TGTGCCAGCCACACTCCGGGGGTTCAAGATACGCAGTATTTT

clone size: NA
V gene: TRBV3-1/TRBV3-2
D gene: TRBD2
J gene: TRBJ2-1
CDR3 protein: CASSQGGGLDIQFF
CDR3 DNA: TGTGCCAGCAGCCAAGGGGGTGGACTAGACATCCAGTTCTTC

clone size: once
V gene: TRBV11-2
D gene: NA
J gene: TRBJ1-2
CDR3 protein: CASSPGQYGYTF
CDR3 DNA: TGTGCCAGCAGCCCAGGACAGTATGGCTACACCTTC

clone size: NA
V gene: TRBV29-1
D gene: NA
J gene: TRBJ1-6
CDR3 protein: CSVASSRDSPLHF
CDR3 DNA: TGCAGCGTTGCGAGCTCCCGGGATTCACCCCTCCACTTT

clone size: NA
V gene: TRBV5-8
D gene: NA
J gene: TRBJ2-2
CDR3 protein: CASSHPLSRTGTTGELFF
CDR3 DNA: TGTGCCAGCAGCCATCCATTATCACGGACCGGGACTACCGGGGAGCTGTTTTTT

clone size: NA
V gene: TRBV30
D gene: TRBD2
J gene: TRBJ2-7
CDR3 protein: CAWSATTSGGAFLHQYEQYF
CDR3 DNA: TGTGCCTGGAGCGCCACAACTAGCGGGGGGGCCTTCCTACATCAGTACGAGCAGTACTTC

clone size: NA
V gene: TRBV4-1
D gene: NA
J gene: TRBJ1-3
CDR3 protein: CASSQVIGARSRGNTIYF
CDR3 DNA: TGCGCCAGCAGCCAAGTGATAGGGGCCAGATCTCGTGGAAACACCATATATTTT

clone size: NA
V gene: TRBV2
D gene: NA
J gene: TRBJ1-1
CDR3 protein: CASRIGTLNTEAFF
CDR3 DNA: TGTGCCAGCAGGATAGGGACTTTGAACACTGAAGCTTTCTTT

clone size: NA
V gene: TRBV29-1
D gene: TRBD2
J gene: TRBJ2-3
CDR3 protein: CSVDLAGGGTQYF
CDR3 DNA: TGCAGCGTTGACCTAGCGGGGGGAGGTACGCAGTATTTT

clone size: few
V gene: TRBV5-1
D gene: TRBD1
J gene: TRBJ2-2
CDR3 protein: CASSLGQVPTGELFF
CDR3 DNA: TGCGCCAGCAGCCTTGGACAGGTTCCGACCGGGGAGCTGTTTTTT

clone size: NA
V gene: TRBV14
D gene: NA
J gene: TRBJ1-3
CDR3 protein: CASSQGGFSGNTIYF
CDR3 DNA: TGTGCCAGCAGCCAAGGAGGGTTCTCTGGAAACACCATATATTTT

clone size: NA
V gene: TRBV20-1
D gene: TRBD1
J gene: TRBJ1-5
CDR3 protein: CSASTIGQGGPAQHF
CDR3 DNA: TGCAGTGCTAGTACTATCGGACAGGGCGGTCCGGCCCAGCATTTT

clone size: NA
V gene: TRBV6-6
D gene: TRBD1
J gene: TRBJ2-5
CDR3 protein: CASRKGAGETQYF
CDR3 DNA: TGTGCCAGCAGGAAGGGGGCGGGAGAGACCCAGTACTTC

clone size: NA
V gene: TRBV2
D gene: TRBD1
J gene: TRBJ2-3
CDR3 protein: CASTTDRGADTQYF
CDR3 DNA: TGTGCCAGCACCACCGACAGGGGGGCGGATACGCAGTATTTT

clone size: NA
V gene: TRBV7-8
D gene: NA
J gene: TRBJ1-6
CDR3 protein: CASSPTVQAGGSPLHF
CDR3 DNA: TGTGCCAGCAGCCCCACCGTCCAGGCGGGAGGGTCACCCCTCCACTTT

clone size: NA
V gene: TRBV28
D gene: TRBD1
J gene: TRBJ2-7
CDR3 protein: CASSLTGSNYEQYF
CDR3 DNA: TGTGCCAGCAGTTTGACAGGGTCAAACTACGAGCAGTACTTC